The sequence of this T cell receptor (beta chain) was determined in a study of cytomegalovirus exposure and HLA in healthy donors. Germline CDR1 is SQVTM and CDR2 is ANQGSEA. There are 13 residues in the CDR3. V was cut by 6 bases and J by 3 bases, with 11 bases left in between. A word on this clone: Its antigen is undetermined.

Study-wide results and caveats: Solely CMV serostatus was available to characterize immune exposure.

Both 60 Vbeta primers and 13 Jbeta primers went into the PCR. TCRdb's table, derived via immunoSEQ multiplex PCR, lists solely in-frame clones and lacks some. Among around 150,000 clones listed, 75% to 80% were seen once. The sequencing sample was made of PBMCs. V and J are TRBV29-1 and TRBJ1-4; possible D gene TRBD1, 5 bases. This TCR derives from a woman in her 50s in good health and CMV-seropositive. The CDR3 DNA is TGCAGCGTCGCCCGACAGTCTAATGAAAAACTGTTTTTT. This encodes CSVARQSNEKLFF.